Detailed here is one T cell receptor (beta chain). Its antigen is undetermined. Sample-barcoded 5' priming and a J-beta primer mix drove a second PCR of about 6 to 12 cycles. Every sample gave at least 2.5 million paired-end reads containing CDR3. Via MiXCR, TCRdb re-called the 5' RACE reads, giving one row per CDR3 protein. This sample carries 790,000 or so distinct CDR3 sequences, 46% of them seen once, and the ten largest clones take over 15%. The data belong to a study of blood T cells in healthy people across ages. The study, taken as a whole, reports: Donor CMV infection status was unknown, possibly confounding age-related changes in expanded clonotypes.

CDR1 is SEHNR and CDR2 is FQNEAQ in the germline V gene (reference sequence). The V gene end was trimmed by 3 bases and the J gene end by 2 bases; junction bases not matched to a gene: 7. There are 16 residues in the CDR3. The chain combines TRBV7-9 with TRBJ2-3; 8 bases map to TRBD1. The TCR sequence derives from a man older than 75 in good health. The specimen sequenced was blood. CDR3 sequence: CASSLRDRGITDTQYF. Written as DNA, the CDR3 is TGTGCCAGCAGCTTGCGAGACAGGGGCATCACAGATACGCAGTATTTT.